This is a list of T cell receptor beta chains from one sample in a study of blood T cell repertoires in COVID-19. Generated by immunoSEQ multiplex PCR, the TCRdb table keeps only in-frame clones and is missing some. Here the sample spans over 25,000 clones, about nine tenths being singletons. Sequences were obtained from peripheral blood. Receptors originate from a human donor in a cohort sampled during active COVID-19. The donor label of this sample is uncertain. CDR3s include the opening cysteine and the closing phenylalanine or tryptophan. Fields, in order: V gene, J gene, CDR3 protein.

>TRBV19|TRBJ1-4
CASSTHSTMKELFF
>TRBV3-1/TRBV3-2|TRBJ1-2
CASSQDWGDYGYTF
>TRBV9|TRBJ2-7
CASSVDPGGNTYEQYF
>TRBV11-2|TRBJ2-7
CASSMTSGGSYEQYF
>TRBV29-1|TRBJ1-2
CSVGTGTGSNYGYTF
>TRBV7-2|TRBJ2-5
CASSLVMAGAETQYF
>TRBV5-1|TRBJ2-4
CASSLAERFEVGLAKNIQYF
>TRBV6-6|TRBJ2-7
CASSYSGVTREQYF
>TRBV3-1/TRBV3-2|TRBJ1-6
CASSQIGTGTDFSPLHF
>TRBV6-1|TRBJ2-7
CASSEVVVSPEQYF
>TRBV3-1/TRBV3-2|TRBJ1-3
CASSPWSQGGNTIYF
>TRBV15|TRBJ2-5
CATSRDLAGTQETQYF
>TRBV11-2|TRBJ2-5
CASSLGLTSMGETQYF
>TRBV4-2|TRBJ1-3
CASSPTGNTIYF
>TRBV6-5|TRBJ1-2
CASSWTGGNGYTF
>TRBV5-1|TRBJ2-7
CASQEAVHAPAYEQYF
>TRBV11-3|TRBJ2-3
CASSFRGSTDTQYF
>TRBV6-5|TRBJ2-1
CASSSGTGDDNEQFF
>TRBV5-1|TRBJ2-3
CASSLAELAGGPDTQYF
>TRBV9|TRBJ2-5
CASSVRGTGQETQYF
>TRBV10-3|TRBJ2-2
CAISDRGRGTGELFF
>TRBV10-3|TRBJ1-6
CAISEGSTAYNSPLHF
>TRBV6-2/TRBV6-3|TRBJ2-7
CASSYRQGSREQYF
>TRBV3-1/TRBV3-2|TRBJ2-7
CASSQGLAGGPYEQYF
>TRBV18|TRBJ1-5
CASSPSGGRQPQHF
>TRBV20-1|TRBJ1-1
CSATGGGEAFF
>TRBV3-1/TRBV3-2|TRBJ1-2
CASSQEGQVAIYGYTF
>TRBV9|TRBJ2-3
CASSVAGGLTDTQYF
>TRBV5-1|TRBJ1-1
CASSLTRGNTEAFF
>TRBV2|TRBJ1-5
CASRETGETNQPQHF
>TRBV2|TRBJ1-1
CASSVSNTEAFF
>TRBV25-1|TRBJ1-2
CASSELKGQGAKGYTF
>TRBV18|TRBJ1-5
CASRSQGNQPQHF
>TRBV28|TRBJ1-5
CASSKQGRSNQPQHF
>TRBV19|TRBJ2-4
CASRDLNIQYF
>TRBV10-3|TRBJ2-5
CAISETRDRENF
>TRBV18|TRBJ1-2
CASSPTGHQGYGYTF
>TRBV5-1|TRBJ2-5
CASSFGASGGEETQYF
>TRBV6-6|TRBJ2-7
CASSPGLEQYF
>TRBV5-6|TRBJ2-7
CASSSGPLYEQYF
>TRBV10-3|TRBJ2-5
CAIGDSLGETQYF
>TRBV9|TRBJ1-1
CASSPVGGNTEAFF
>TRBV9|TRBJ2-1
CASSVGVGRGNEQFF
>TRBV5-1|TRBJ2-6
CASSYGHQTTGANVLTF
>TRBV21-1|TRBJ2-6
CASSKVQGSGANVLTF
>TRBV9|TRBJ2-7
CATSRGDTRPPYEQYF
>TRBV7-2|TRBJ1-2
CASSLDGRRQTNYGYTF
>TRBV5-6|TRBJ1-2
CASSSGLHPTF
>TRBV7-2|TRBJ2-7
CASSPRTGDYEQYF
>TRBV18|TRBJ1-4
CASSPRTDEKLFF
>TRBV5-5|TRBJ1-2
CASSGRDSSTYGYTF
>TRBV18|TRBJ1-3
CASSPPLSSGNTIYF